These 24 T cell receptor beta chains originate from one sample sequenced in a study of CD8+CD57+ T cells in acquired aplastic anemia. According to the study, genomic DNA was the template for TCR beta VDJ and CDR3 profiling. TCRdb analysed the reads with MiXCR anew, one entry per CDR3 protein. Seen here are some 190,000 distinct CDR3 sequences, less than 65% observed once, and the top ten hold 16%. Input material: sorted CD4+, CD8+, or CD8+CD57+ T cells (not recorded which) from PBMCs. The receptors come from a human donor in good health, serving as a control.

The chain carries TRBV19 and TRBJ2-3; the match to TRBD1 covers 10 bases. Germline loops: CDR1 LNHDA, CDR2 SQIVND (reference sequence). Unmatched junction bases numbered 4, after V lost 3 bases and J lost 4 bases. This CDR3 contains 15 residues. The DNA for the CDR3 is TGTGCCAGTAGTATGGGAGGACAGGGGGCAGATACGCAGTATTTT. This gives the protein CASSMGGQGADTQYF.

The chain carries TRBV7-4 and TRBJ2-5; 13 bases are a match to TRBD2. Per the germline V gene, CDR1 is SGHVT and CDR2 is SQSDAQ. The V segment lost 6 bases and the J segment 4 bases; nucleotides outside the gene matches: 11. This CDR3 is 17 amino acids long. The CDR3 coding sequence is TGTGCCAGCAGAAAGAGGTCACTAGCGGGGGGGCTAGAGACCCAGTACTTC. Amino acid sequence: CASRKRSLAGGLETQYF.

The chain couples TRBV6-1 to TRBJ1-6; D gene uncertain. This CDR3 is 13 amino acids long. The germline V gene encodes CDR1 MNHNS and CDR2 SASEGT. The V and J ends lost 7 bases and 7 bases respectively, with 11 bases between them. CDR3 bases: TGTGCCAGCAATCCGGGCCCAAATTCACCCCTCCACTTT. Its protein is CASNPGPNSPLHF.

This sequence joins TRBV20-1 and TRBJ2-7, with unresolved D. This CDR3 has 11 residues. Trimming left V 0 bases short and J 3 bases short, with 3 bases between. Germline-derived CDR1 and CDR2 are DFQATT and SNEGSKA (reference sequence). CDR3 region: CSAREVYEQYF. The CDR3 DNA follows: TGCAGTGCTAGAGAGGTCTACGAGCAGTACTTC.

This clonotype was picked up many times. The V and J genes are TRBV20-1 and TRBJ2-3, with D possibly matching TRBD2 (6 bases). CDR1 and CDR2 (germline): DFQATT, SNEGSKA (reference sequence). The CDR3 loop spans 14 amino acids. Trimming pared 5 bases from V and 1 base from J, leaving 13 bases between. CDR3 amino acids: CSAERASGTDTQYF. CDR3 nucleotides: TGCAGTGCTGAAAGGGCTAGCGGCACAGATACGCAGTATTTT.

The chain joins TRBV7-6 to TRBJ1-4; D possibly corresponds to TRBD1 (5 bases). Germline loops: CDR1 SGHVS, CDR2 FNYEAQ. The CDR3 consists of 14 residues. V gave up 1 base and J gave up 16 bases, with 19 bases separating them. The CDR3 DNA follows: TGTGCCAGCAGCTTAGGGGAGTCGGCAGGGCAACCGTTTTTT. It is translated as CASSLGESAGQPFF.

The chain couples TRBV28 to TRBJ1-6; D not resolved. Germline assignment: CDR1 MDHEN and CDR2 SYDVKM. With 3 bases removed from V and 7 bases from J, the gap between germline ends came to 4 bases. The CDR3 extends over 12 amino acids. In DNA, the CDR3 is TGTGCCAGCAGTTTCAGCAATTCACCCCTCCACTTT. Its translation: CASSFSNSPLHF.

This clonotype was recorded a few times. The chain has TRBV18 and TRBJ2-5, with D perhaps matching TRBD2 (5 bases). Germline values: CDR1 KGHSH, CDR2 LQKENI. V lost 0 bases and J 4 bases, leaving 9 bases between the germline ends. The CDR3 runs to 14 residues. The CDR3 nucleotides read TGTGCCAGCTCACCACCCGGCCTAGCAGAGACCCAGTACTTC. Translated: CASSPPGLAETQYF.

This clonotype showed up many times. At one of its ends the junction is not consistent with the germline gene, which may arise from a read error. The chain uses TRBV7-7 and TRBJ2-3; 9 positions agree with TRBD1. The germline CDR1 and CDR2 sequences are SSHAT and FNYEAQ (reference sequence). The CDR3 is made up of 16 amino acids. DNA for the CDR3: TGTGCTAGCAGCCAGGGGGTAGGACAGGGGTCAGATACGCAGTATTTT. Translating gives CASSQGVGQGSDTQYF. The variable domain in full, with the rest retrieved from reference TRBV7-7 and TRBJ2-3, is GAGVSQSPRYKVTKRGQDVTLRCDPISSHATLYWYQQALGQGPEFLTYFNYEAQPDKSGLPSDRFSAERPEGSISTLTIQRTEQRDSAMYRCASSQGVGQGSDTQYFGPGTRLTVL.

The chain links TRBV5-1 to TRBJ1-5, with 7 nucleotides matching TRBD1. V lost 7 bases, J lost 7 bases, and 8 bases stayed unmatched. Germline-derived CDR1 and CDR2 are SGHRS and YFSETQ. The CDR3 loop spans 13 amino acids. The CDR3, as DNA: TGCGCCAGCGGACGACAGGGAGGACAGCCCCAGCATTTT. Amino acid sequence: CASGRQGGQPQHF.

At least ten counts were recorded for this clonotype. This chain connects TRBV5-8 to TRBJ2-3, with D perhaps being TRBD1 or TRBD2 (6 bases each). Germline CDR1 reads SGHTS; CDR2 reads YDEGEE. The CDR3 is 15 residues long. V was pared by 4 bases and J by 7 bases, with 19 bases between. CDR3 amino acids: CASSPALGGPNTQYF. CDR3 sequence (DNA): TGTGCCAGCAGCCCTGCCCTCGGGGGCCCTAATACGCAGTATTTT. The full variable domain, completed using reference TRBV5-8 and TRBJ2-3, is EAGVTQSPTHLIKTRGQQATLRCSPISGHTSVYWYQQALGLGLQFLLWYDEGEERNRGNFPPRFSGRQFPNYSSELNVNALELEDSALYLCASSPALGGPNTQYFGPGTRLTVL.

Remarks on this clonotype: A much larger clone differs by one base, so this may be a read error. The chain's CDR3 is CAWSEGDMQYF. In DNA form, the CDR3 reads TGTGCCTGGAGTGAAGGAGATATGCAGTATTTT. J is TRBJ2-3 and V is TRBV30; D unclear. The CDR3 loop spans 11 amino acids. The germline V gene encodes CDR1 GTSNPN and CDR2 SVGIG (reference sequence).

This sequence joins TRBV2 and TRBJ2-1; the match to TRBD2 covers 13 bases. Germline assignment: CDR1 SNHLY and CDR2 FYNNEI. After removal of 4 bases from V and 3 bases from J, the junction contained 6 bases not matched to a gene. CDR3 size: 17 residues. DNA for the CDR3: TGTGCCAGCAGTGTAGAACTAGCGGGAGGGGGCTACAATGAGCAGTTCTTC. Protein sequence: CASSVELAGGGYNEQFF. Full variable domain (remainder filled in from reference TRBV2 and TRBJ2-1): EPEVTQTPSHQVTQMGQEVILRCVPISNHLYFYWYRQILGQKVEFLVSFYNNEISEKSEIFDDQFSVERPDGSNFTLKIRSTKLEDSAMYFCASSVELAGGGYNEQFFGPGTRLTVL.

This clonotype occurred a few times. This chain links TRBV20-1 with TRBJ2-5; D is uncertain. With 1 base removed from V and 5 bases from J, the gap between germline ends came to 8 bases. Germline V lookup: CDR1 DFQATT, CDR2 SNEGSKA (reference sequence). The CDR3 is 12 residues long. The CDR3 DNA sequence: TGCAGTGCTAGAGGGCGCACGGAGACCCAGTACTTC. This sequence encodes CSARGRTETQYF.

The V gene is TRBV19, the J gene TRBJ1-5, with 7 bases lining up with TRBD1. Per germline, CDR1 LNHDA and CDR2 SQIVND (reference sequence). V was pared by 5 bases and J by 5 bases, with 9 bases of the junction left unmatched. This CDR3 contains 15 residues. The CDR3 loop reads CASSLRDRLYQPQHF. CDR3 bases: TGTGCCAGTAGTCTCCGGGACAGACTTTATCAGCCCCAGCATTTT.

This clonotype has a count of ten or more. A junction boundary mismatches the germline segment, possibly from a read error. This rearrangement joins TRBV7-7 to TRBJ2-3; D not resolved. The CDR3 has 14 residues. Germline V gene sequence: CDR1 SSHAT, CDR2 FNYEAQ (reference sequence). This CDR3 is CASSRGRHTDTQYF. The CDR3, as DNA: TGTGCTAGCAGCCGAGGACGGCACACAGATACGCAGTATTTT.

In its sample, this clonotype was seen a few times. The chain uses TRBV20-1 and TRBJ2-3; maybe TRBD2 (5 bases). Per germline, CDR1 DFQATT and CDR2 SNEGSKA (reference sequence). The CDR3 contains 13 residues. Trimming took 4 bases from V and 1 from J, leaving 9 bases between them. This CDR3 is CSATEGGTDTQYF. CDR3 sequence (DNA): TGCAGTGCTACTGAGGGCGGCACAGATACGCAGTATTTT.

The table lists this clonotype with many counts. The CDR3 sequence: CASSDGAEQYF. The CDR3 DNA follows: TGTGCCAGCAGTGATGGGGCCGAGCAGTACTTC. This sequence joins TRBV6-1 and TRBJ2-7; maybe TRBD1 (5 bases). The CDR3 totals 11 residues. The V gene's germline CDR1 is MNHNS and CDR2 SASEGT. The ends were cut back, 3 bases at V and 6 bases at J, with 6 bases in the middle.

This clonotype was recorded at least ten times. CDR3 sequence: CASRTPGYTDTQYF. The CDR3 bases are TGTGCCAGTAGGACGCCAGGGTACACAGATACGCAGTATTTT. The V gene is TRBV19, the J gene TRBJ2-3, with a possible D match to TRBD1 (5 bases). CDR1 LNHDA and CDR2 SQIVND come from the germline V gene (reference sequence). CDR3 length: 14 amino acids. The V gene lost 6 bases and the J gene lost 2 bases, with 12 bases spanning the gap.

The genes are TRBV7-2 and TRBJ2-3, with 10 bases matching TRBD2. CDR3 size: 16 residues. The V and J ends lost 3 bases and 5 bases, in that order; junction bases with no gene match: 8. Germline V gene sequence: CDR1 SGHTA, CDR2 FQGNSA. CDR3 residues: CASSLAASGGLDTQYF. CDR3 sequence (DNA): TGTGCCAGCAGCTTGGCCGCTAGCGGGGGATTAGATACGCAGTATTTT.

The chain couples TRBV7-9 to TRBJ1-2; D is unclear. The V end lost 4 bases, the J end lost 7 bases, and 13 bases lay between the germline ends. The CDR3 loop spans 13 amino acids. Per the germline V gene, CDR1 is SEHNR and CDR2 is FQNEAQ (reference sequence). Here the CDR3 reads CASSSTFFGGYTF. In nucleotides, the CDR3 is TGTGCCAGCAGCTCGACTTTCTTCGGTGGCTACACCTTC.

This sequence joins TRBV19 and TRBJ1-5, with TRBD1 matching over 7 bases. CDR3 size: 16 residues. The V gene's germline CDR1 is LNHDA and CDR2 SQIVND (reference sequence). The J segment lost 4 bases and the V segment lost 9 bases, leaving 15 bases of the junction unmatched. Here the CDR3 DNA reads TGTGCCAGCAGCTTGGGGCCTGGACAGGCTAATCAGCCCCAGCATTTT. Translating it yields CASSLGPGQANQPQHF.

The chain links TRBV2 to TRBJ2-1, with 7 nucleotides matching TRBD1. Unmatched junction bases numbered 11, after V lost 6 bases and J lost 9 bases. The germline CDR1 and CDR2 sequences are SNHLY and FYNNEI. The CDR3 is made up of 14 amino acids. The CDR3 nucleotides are TGTGCCAGCAGCCCCGGACAGGTTAAGGCTGAGCAGTTCTTC. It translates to CASSPGQVKAEQFF.

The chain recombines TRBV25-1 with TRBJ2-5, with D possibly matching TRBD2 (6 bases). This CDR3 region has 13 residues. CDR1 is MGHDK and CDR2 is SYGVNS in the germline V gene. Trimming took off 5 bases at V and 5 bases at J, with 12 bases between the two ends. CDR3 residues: CASSHTSQETQYF. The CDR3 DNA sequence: TGTGCCAGCAGTCACACTAGCCAGGAGACCCAGTACTTC.